Shown below are 26 T cell receptor beta chains from a single sample sequenced in a study of T cell repertoires in cytomegalovirus infection. These receptors have no identified antigens. TCRdb recomputed calls from the reads with MiXCR, one row per CDR3 protein. The repertoire includes approximately 730,000 distinct CDR3 sequences, under 35% of them detected once, and approximately 14% sits in the top ten. The sequencing here drew on cultured CD8+ T cells from PBMCs, taken from culture after CMV antigen stimulation. The receptors were gathered from a human donor in good health (CMV status not recorded). Some clones in this sample may be carry-over from other donors' samples.

This clonotype was recorded at least ten times. The chain is built from TRBV7-2 and TRBJ2-7, with TRBD2 matching over 7 bases. The V and J ends lost 5 bases and 1 base, in that order; junction bases with no gene match: 8. The V gene's germline CDR1 is SGHTA and CDR2 FQGNSA. The CDR3 loop spans 15 amino acids. CDR3 sequence: CASSLMGGDSYEQYV. The CDR3 DNA follows: TGTGCCAGCAGCCTGATGGGAGGGGATTCCTACGAGCAGTACGTC.

V usage is TRBV11-1 and J usage is TRBJ2-1; 10 bases match TRBD2. Germline V gene sequence: CDR1 SGHAT, CDR2 FQDESV (reference sequence). There are 15 residues in the CDR3. The junction had 4 bases not matched to a gene; V was cut back by 2 bases and J by 6 bases. As DNA, the CDR3 is TGTGCCAGCAGCTTAATAGCGGGGGGCAGCAATGAGCAGTTCTTC. Protein sequence: CASSLIAGGSNEQFF.

The chain is built from TRBV7-6 and TRBJ1-1; 10 bases align to TRBD1. The germline gives CDR1 SGHVS, CDR2 FNYEAQ. The junction had 12 bases not matched to a gene; V was cut back by 5 bases and J by 6 bases. This CDR3 contains 16 residues. The DNA of the CDR3 is TGTGCCAGCAGCCCACATGGCGACAGGGGGCGTGCTGAAGCTTTCTTT. Translated, it gives CASSPHGDRGRAEAFF.

The V call is TRBV6-2 or TRBV6-3, the J call TRBJ1-5; perhaps TRBD1 as D (5 bases). The ends were cut back, 7 bases at V and 7 bases at J, with 23 bases in the middle. Germline CDR1 is MNHEY and CDR2 is SVGEGT. This CDR3 has 16 amino acids. The DNA of the CDR3 is TGTGCCAGCACACCTAAGAGAGGAGGGGCAAACCAGCCCCAGCATTTT. Amino acids: CASTPKRGGANQPQHF.

A few counts support this clonotype. The chain has TRBV7-9 and TRBJ2-3; D perhaps matches TRBD1 (7 bases). Germline lookup yields CDR1 SEHNR and CDR2 FQNEAQ (reference sequence). V gave up 6 bases and J gave up 6 bases, with 19 bases separating them. This CDR3 comprises 15 residues. Here the CDR3 DNA reads TGTGCCAGCAGATTAAGAGGGGGCGCGGGGGATACGCAGTATTTT. Translation: CASRLRGGAGDTQYF.

CDR3 region: CASLKLAGAYNEQFF. In nucleotides, the CDR3 is TGTGCCAGCTTAAAACTAGCGGGGGCATACAATGAGCAGTTCTTC. The rearrangement uses TRBV5-6 and TRBJ2-1, with 11 bases lining up with TRBD2. The J segment lost 4 bases and the V segment lost 7 bases, leaving 7 bases of the junction unmatched. Germline V gene sequence: CDR1 SGHDT, CDR2 YYEEEE. The CDR3 has 15 residues.

The chain has TRBV5-1 and TRBJ2-1; possibly TRBD2 for D (7 bases). This CDR3 region has 14 residues. Germline loops: CDR1 SGHRS, CDR2 YFSETQ. V gave up 3 bases and J gave up 5 bases, with 12 bases separating them. This chain's CDR3 is CASSWGGRDNEQFF. CDR3 nucleotide sequence: TGCGCCAGCAGCTGGGGGGGCCGAGACAATGAGCAGTTCTTC.

The chain employs TRBV28 and TRBJ2-1; D tentatively reads TRBD1 or TRBD2 (5 bases each). This CDR3 is built from 11 residues. V lost 10 bases and J 9 bases, leaving 13 bases between the germline ends. Germline lookup yields CDR1 MDHEN and CDR2 SYDVKM. In DNA form, the CDR3 reads TGTGCCACTGAGGGGATCGGTGAGCAGTTCTTC. This sequence encodes CATEGIGEQFF.

This clonotype has only a few counts. V gene TRBV27 combines with J gene TRBJ1-1, with D possibly being TRBD1 (6 bases). The CDR3 is 16 residues long. V was trimmed by 8 bases and J by 5 bases, leaving 24 bases between them. From germline, CDR1 is MNHEY and CDR2 SMNVEV (reference sequence). The CDR3: CASFPHGQTWETEAFF. CDR3 sequence (DNA): TGTGCCAGCTTTCCCCACGGACAGACTTGGGAGACTGAAGCTTTCTTT.

This chain uses TRBV9 with TRBJ2-1; 9 bases match TRBD2. This CDR3 is 16 amino acids long. Germline trimming cut 0 bases from V and 4 bases from J; bases unmatched to any gene: 5. CDR1 and CDR2 from the germline V gene are SGDLS and YYNGEE. In DNA form, the CDR3 reads TGTGCCAGCAGCGTAGGAGGTAGCGGGGGTTACAATGAGCAGTTCTTC. It is translated as CASSVGGSGGYNEQFF. Drawing the rest from reference TRBV9 and TRBJ2-1, the complete variable domain is DSGVTQTPKHLITATGQRVTLRCSPRSGDLSVYWYQQSLDQGLQFLIQYYNGEERAKGNILERFSAQQFPDLHSELNLSSLELGDSALYFCASSVGGSGGYNEQFFGPGTRLTVL.

The chain employs TRBV7-9 and TRBJ1-1; no definite D call. CDR3 size: 16 residues. Trimming took off 8 bases at V and 4 bases at J, with 23 bases between the two ends. Germline V CDR1 and CDR2: SEHNR, FQNEAQ (reference sequence). For the CDR3, the DNA is TGTGCCAGCTCTTCCCCGCAGCCGACGTGGTTCACTGAAGCTTTCTTT. Its protein product is CASSSPQPTWFTEAFF.

V and J are TRBV15 and TRBJ2-5, with 7 nucleotides matching TRBD2. Per the germline V gene, CDR1 is LNHNV and CDR2 is YYDKDF (reference sequence). V shed 0 bases, J shed 4 bases, and the junction held 5 bases outside the gene matches. There are 15 residues in the CDR3. Here the CDR3 DNA reads TGTGCCACCAGCAGAGATGGGGGGGGGAGAGAGACCCAGTACTTC. Translated, it gives CATSRDGGGRETQYF. The variable domain in full, completed from reference TRBV15 and TRBJ2-5, reads DAMVIQNPRYQVTQFGKPVTLSCSQTLNHNVMYWYQQKSSQAPKLLFHYYDKDFNNEADTPDNFQSRRPNTSFCFLDIRSPGLGDTAMYLCATSRDGGGRETQYFGPGTRLLVL.

This clonotype was recorded a few times. The CDR3 DNA follows: TGTGCCAGCAGCTCGGGACAGGGGGCGTTTGGCAATCAGCCCCAGCATTTT. This translates into CASSSGQGAFGNQPQHF. The chain has TRBV7-2 and TRBJ1-5; TRBD1 matches at 12 bases. CDR3 length: 17 amino acids. Germline CDR1 is SGHTA and CDR2 is FQGNSA. V dropped 4 bases and J dropped 2; count of bases not matched to a gene: 6.

The V gene is TRBV6-1, the J gene TRBJ2-5; 7 positions match TRBD2. Germline trimming cut 7 bases from V and 2 bases from J; bases unmatched to any gene: 7. The V gene's germline CDR1 is MNHNS and CDR2 SASEGT. CDR3 size: 14 residues. CDR3 sequence (DNA): TGTGCCAGCAACCCCGTAGCGGGTCAAGAGACCCAGTACTTC. Translating gives CASNPVAGQETQYF.

The gene calls are TRBV12-3 or TRBV12-4 and TRBJ2-1; 11 nucleotides line up with TRBD2. The CDR3 sequence is 16 residues long. J was trimmed by 8 bases and V by 5 bases; bases with no gene match: 11. The CDR3 loop is CASSNDYSGGVDEQFF. Written as DNA, the CDR3 is TGTGCCAGCAGTAATGACTATAGCGGGGGGGTCGATGAGCAGTTCTTC.

The chain combines TRBV15 with TRBJ1-5; the D is unclear. The V end was cut by 0 bases, the J end by 1 base, with 4 bases between. The CDR3 covers 14 residues. Germline V gives CDR1 LNHNV, CDR2 YYDKDF (reference sequence). The DNA for the CDR3 is TGTGCCACCAGCAGAGATCAGAGCAATCAGCCCCAGCATTTT. Translating it yields CATSRDQSNQPQHF. The full variable domain, its missing parts supplied by reference TRBV15 and TRBJ1-5, is DAMVIQNPRYQVTQFGKPVTLSCSQTLNHNVMYWYQQKSSQAPKLLFHYYDKDFNNEADTPDNFQSRRPNTSFCFLDIRSPGLGDTAMYLCATSRDQSNQPQHFGDGTRLSIL.

This chain joins TRBV11-2 and TRBJ1-2; no definite D call. Trimming pared 1 base from V and 4 bases from J, leaving 10 bases between. CDR1 SGHAT and CDR2 FQNNGV come from the germline V gene. The CDR3 consists of 14 residues. Here the CDR3 reads CASSLADISYGYTF. CDR3 DNA: TGTGCCAGCAGCTTAGCCGACATCTCCTATGGCTACACCTTC.

The table lists this clonotype with a few counts. This rearrangement joins TRBV15 to TRBJ2-7; D gene unclear. Per the germline V gene, CDR1 is LNHNV and CDR2 is YYDKDF (reference sequence). V was pared by 0 bases and J by 0 bases, with 6 bases between. This CDR3 contains 14 residues. For the CDR3, the DNA is TGTGCCACCAGCAGAGACCCAAGCTCCTACGAGCAGTACGTC. Translated, it gives CATSRDPSSYEQYV.

This clonotype has more than one count but fewer than ten. An end of the junction does not agree with germline; a read error may underlie this. The chain combines TRBV27 with TRBJ2-5, with D tentatively TRBD1 (5 bases). This CDR3 region has 18 residues. The germline V gene encodes CDR1 MNHEY and CDR2 SMNVEV (reference sequence). The chain's CDR3 is CASSIDPRTGPSGEAQYF. CDR3 sequence (DNA): TGTGCCAGCAGCATAGACCCACGAACAGGCCCTAGTGGAGAGGCCCAGTACTTC.

V gene TRBV5-6 combines with J gene TRBJ2-1; 7 nucleotides line up with TRBD2. This CDR3 has 13 amino acids. Germline V gene data show CDR1 as SGHDT and CDR2 as YYEEEE. Trimming cost V 3 bases and J 7 bases; bases outside gene matches: 4. The CDR3 is CASSWAGVNEQFF. The CDR3 bases are TGTGCCAGCAGCTGGGCGGGGGTAAATGAGCAGTTCTTC. Using reference TRBV5-6 and TRBJ2-1 for the parts outside the CDR3, the full variable domain is DAGVTQSPTHLIKTRGQQVTLRCSPKSGHDTVSWYQQALGQGPQFIFQYYEEEERQRGNFPDRFSGHQFPNYSSELNVNALLLGDSALYLCASSWAGVNEQFFGPGTRLTVL.

This clonotype was counted only a few times. The chain combines TRBV6-6 with TRBJ2-1; D possibly uses TRBD1 or TRBD2 (5 bases each). V was trimmed by 2 bases and J by 7 bases, leaving 21 bases between them. CDR1 and CDR2 from the germline V gene are MNHNY and SVGAGI (reference sequence). The CDR3 spans 17 residues. The CDR3 sequence: CASSYDQGIERWNEQFF. The CDR3 DNA is TGTGCCAGCAGTTACGATCAGGGTATTGAGCGGTGGAATGAGCAGTTCTTC.

The chain joins TRBV27 to TRBJ1-6, with D tentatively TRBD1 (5 bases). Trimming pared 5 bases from V and 9 bases from J, leaving 8 bases between. The CDR3 sequence is 12 residues long. The germline V gene has CDR1 MNHEY and CDR2 SMNVEV (reference sequence). CDR3 coding DNA: TGTGCCAGCAGTCCCGGGACTTCACCCCTCCACTTT. Translation gives CASSPGTSPLHF.

CDR3 in amino acids: CASSPVGGIGELFF. The CDR3 coding sequence is TGTGCCAGTAGTCCCGTGGGGGGGATCGGGGAGCTGTTTTTT. The rearrangement joins TRBV19 to TRBJ2-2; 7 bases map to TRBD2. Germline V gene sequence: CDR1 LNHDA, CDR2 SQIVND (reference sequence). The length of the CDR3 is 14 residues. J lost 7 bases, V lost 5 bases, and 7 bases had no gene match.

This clonotype was counted a few times. V gene TRBV10-3 combines with J gene TRBJ2-1, with D possibly being TRBD2 (7 bases). Trimming removed 5 bases at V and 3 bases at J, with 17 bases between. CDR3 length equals 16 residues. CDR1 is ENHRY and CDR2 is SYGVKD in the germline V gene. The CDR3 coding sequence is TGTGCCATCAGTACCCCTGGGGAGGGGGACTACAATGAGCAGTTCTTC. This codes for CAISTPGEGDYNEQFF.

Many counts were recorded for this clonotype. V gene TRBV7-8 combines with J gene TRBJ2-5, with D possibly TRBD1 on 6 matching bases. V gave up 6 bases and J gave up 1 base, with 12 bases separating them. CDR3 length equals 14 residues. CDR1 and CDR2 from the germline V gene are SGHVS and FQNEAQ. In DNA, the CDR3 is TGTGCCAGCAGGGCCCGGACAGTCCAAGAGACCCAGTACTTC. As protein: CASRARTVQETQYF.

This clonotype came up a few times. The V gene is TRBV6-6, the J gene TRBJ1-1; possibly TRBD1 for D (5 bases). Germline V gives CDR1 MNHNY, CDR2 SVGAGI (reference sequence). The CDR3 length is 12 residues. The V and J ends lost 6 bases and 5 bases respectively, with 10 bases between them. CDR3 DNA: TGTGCCAGCAGCAGGGAGGCTACTGAAGCTTTCTTT. It specifies CASSREATEAFF.